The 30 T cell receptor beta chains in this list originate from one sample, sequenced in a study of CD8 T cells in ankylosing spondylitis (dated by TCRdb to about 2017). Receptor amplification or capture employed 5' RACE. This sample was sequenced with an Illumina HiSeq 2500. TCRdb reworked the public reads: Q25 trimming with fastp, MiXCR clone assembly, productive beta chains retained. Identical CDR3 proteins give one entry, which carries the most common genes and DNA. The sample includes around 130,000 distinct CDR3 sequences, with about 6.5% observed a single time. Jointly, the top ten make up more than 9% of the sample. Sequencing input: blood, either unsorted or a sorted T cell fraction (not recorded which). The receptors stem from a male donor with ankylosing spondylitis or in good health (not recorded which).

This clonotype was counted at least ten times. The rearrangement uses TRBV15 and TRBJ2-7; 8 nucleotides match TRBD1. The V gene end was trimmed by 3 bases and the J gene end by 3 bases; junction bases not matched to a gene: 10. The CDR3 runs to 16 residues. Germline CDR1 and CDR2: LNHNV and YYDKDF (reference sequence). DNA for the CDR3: TGTGCCACCAGCAGCCTTCCCCGGACAGGGAGCTACGAGCAGTACTTC. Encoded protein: CATSSLPRTGSYEQYF.

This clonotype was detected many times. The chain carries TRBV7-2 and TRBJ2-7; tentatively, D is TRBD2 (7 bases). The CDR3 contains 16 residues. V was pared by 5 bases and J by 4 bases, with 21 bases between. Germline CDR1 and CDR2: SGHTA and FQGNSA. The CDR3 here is CASSPWGLAEQYEQYF. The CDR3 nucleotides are TGTGCCAGCAGCCCGTGGGGGCTAGCGGAGCAATACGAGCAGTACTTC.

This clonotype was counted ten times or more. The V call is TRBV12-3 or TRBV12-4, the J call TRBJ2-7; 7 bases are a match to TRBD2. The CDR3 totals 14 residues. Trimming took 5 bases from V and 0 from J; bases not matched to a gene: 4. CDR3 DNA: TGTGCCAGCAGTACCGGGACTAACTCCTACGAGCAGTACTTC. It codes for CASSTGTNSYEQYF.

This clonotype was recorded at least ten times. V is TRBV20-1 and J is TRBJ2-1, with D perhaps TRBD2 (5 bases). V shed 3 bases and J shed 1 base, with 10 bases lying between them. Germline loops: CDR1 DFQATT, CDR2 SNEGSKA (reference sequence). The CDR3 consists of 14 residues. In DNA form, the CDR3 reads TGCAGTGCTAGTCGAGGGATGTCCTACAATGAGCAGTTCTTC. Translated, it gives CSASRGMSYNEQFF.

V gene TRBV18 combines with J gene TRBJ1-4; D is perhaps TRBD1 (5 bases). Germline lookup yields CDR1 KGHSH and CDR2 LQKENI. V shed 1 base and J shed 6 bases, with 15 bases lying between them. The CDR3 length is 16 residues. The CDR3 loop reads CASSPRQGTVDEKLFF. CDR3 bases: TGTGCCAGCTCACCACGGCAGGGAACGGTGGATGAAAAACTGTTTTTT.

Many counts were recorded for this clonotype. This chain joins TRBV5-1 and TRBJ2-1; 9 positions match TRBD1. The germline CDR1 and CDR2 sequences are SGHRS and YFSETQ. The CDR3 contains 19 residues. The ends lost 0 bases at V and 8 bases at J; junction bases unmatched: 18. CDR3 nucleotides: TGCGCCAGCAGCTTGGGACCCCCTGGACAGGGGAGGGAAGACGATGAGCAGTTCTTC. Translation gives CASSLGPPGQGREDDEQFF.

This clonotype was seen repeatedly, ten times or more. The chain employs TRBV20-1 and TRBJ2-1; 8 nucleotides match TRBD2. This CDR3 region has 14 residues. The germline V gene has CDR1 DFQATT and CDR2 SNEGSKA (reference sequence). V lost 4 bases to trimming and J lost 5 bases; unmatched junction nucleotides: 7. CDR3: CSAIGSGIDNEQFF. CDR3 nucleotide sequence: TGCAGTGCTATAGGTAGCGGGATCGACAATGAGCAGTTCTTC.

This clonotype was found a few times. Written as DNA, the CDR3 is TGTGCCAGCAGCCCTTGGGGGACTAGCGGCAATGAGCAGTTCTTC. Amino acid sequence: CASSPWGTSGNEQFF. The chain employs TRBV7-9 and TRBJ2-1; 11 bases line up with TRBD2. The CDR3 loop spans 15 amino acids. Germline V gene lookup returns CDR1 SEHNR and CDR2 FQNEAQ (reference sequence). V was pared by 5 bases and J by 6 bases, with 6 bases of the junction left unmatched.

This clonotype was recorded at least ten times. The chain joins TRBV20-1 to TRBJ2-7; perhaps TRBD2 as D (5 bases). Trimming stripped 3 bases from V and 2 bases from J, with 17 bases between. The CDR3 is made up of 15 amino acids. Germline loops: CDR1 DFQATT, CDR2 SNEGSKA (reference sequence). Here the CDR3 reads CSARAAAVSTYEQYF. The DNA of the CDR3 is TGCAGTGCTAGGGCTGCAGCGGTATCCACCTACGAGCAGTACTTC.

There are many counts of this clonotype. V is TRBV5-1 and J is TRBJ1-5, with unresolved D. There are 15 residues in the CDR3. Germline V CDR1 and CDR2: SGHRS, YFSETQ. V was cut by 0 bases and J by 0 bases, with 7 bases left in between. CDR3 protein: CASSLVADSNQPQHF. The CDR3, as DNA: TGCGCCAGCAGCTTGGTGGCAGATAGCAATCAGCCCCAGCATTTT.

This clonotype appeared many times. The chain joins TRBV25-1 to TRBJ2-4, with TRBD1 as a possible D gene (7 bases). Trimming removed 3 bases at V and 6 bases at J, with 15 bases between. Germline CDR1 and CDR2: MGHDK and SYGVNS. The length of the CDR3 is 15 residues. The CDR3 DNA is TGTGCCAGCAGTGAGCCACGACAGGGACTAAACATTCAGTACTTC. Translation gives CASSEPRQGLNIQYF.

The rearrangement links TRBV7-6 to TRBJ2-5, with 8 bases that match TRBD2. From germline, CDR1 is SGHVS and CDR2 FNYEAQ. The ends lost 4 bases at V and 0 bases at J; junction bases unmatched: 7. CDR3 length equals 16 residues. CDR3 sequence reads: CASSSSGGSNQETQYF. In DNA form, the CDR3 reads TGTGCCAGCAGCTCCTCGGGGGGGTCAAACCAAGAGACCCAGTACTTC. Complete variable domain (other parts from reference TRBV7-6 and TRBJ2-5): GAGVSQSPRYKVTKRGQDVALRCDPISGHVSLYWYRQALGQGPEFLTYFNYEAQQDKSGLPNDRFSAERPEGSISTLTIQRTEQRDSAMYRCASSSSGGSNQETQYFGPGTRLLVL.

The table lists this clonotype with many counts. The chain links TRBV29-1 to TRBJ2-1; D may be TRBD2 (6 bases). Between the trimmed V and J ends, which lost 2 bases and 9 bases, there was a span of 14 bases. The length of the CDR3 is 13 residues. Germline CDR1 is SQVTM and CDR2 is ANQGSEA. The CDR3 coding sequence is TGCAGCGTTGAAAAGGCTAGCGAAACTGAGCAGTTCTTC. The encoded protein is CSVEKASETEQFF.

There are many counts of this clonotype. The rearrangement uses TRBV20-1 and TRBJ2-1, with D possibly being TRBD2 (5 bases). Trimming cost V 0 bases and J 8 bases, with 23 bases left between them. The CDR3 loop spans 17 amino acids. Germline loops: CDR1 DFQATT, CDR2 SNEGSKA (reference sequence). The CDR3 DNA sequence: TGCAGTGCTAGAGATTTCGGGGTGGCTAGCCCCCTAGATGAGCAGTTCTTC. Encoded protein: CSARDFGVASPLDEQFF.

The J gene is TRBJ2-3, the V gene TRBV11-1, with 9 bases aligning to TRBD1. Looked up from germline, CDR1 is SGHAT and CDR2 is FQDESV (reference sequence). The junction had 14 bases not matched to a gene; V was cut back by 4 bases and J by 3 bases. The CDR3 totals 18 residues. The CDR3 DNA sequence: TGTGCCAGCAGCTCCCTGGCGGGGACAGGGCTACGGACAGATACGCAGTATTTT. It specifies CASSSLAGTGLRTDTQYF.

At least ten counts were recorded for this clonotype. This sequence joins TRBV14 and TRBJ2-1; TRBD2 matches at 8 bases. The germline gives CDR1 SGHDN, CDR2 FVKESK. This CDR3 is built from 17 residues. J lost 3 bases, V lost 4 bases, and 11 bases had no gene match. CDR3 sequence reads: CASSPLAGGWSYNEQFF. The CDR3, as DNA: TGTGCCAGCAGCCCCCTCGCGGGAGGATGGAGCTACAATGAGCAGTTCTTC.

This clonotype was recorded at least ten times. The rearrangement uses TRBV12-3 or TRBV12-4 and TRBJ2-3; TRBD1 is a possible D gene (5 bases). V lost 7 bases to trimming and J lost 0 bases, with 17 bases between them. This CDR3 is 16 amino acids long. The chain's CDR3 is CASTLQVLRSTDTQYF. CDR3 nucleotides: TGTGCCAGCACCCTACAGGTGCTCCGGAGCACAGATACGCAGTATTTT.

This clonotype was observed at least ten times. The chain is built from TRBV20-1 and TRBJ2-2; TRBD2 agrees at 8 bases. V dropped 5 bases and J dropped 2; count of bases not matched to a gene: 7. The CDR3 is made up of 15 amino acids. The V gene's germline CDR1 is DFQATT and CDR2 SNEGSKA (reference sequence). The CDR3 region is CSARVAGTNTGELFF. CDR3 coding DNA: TGCAGTGCTCGGGTAGCGGGGACTAACACCGGGGAGCTGTTTTTT.

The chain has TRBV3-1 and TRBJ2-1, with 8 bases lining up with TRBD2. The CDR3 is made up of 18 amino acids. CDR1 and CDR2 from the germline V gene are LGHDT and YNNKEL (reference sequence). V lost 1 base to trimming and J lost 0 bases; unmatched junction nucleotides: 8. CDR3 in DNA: TGTGCCAGCAGCCAAGTTCTATACGGGAGGGCCTCCTACAATGAGCAGTTCTTC. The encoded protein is CASSQVLYGRASYNEQFF.

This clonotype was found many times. The DNA of the CDR3 is TGTGCCAGCAGCCAGAAGACTAGCTACACCGGGGAGCTGTTTTTT. It codes for CASSQKTSYTGELFF. J is TRBJ2-2 and V is TRBV3-1; the match to TRBD2 covers 7 bases. Losses at the gene ends were 3 bases for V and 3 bases for J; bases not matched to a gene: 4. Germline CDR1 LGHDT, CDR2 YNNKEL (reference sequence). The CDR3 covers 15 residues.

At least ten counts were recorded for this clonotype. CDR3 residues: CASRSLSEESTEAFF. The CDR3 DNA reads TGCGCCAGCAGGTCTTTGAGCGAGGAGAGCACTGAAGCTTTCTTT. The rearrangement uses TRBV5-1 and TRBJ1-1; no clear D. This CDR3 comprises 15 residues. Germline V gives CDR1 SGHRS, CDR2 YFSETQ. Trimming took off 5 bases at V and 4 bases at J, with 18 bases between the two ends.

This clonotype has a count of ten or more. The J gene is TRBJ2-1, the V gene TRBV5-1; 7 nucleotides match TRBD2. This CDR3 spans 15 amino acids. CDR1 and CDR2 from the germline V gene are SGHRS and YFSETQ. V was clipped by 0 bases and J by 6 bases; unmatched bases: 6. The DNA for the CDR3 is TGCGCCAGCAGCTTGGTATACGGGGAGGGCAATGAGCAGTTCTTC. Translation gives CASSLVYGEGNEQFF.

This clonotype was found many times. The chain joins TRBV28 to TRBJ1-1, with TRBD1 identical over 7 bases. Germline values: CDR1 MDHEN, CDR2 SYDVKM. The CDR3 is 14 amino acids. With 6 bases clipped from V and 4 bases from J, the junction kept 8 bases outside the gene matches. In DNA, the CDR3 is TGTGCCAGCAGGCACAGGGGTGCACGCACTGAAGCTTTCTTT. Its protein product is CASRHRGARTEAFF.

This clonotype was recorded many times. DNA for the CDR3: TGCGCCAGCAGCTTGGAACCAGGCGGGAAAGCTTTCTTT. Translating it yields CASSLEPGGKAFF. The chain has TRBV5-1 and TRBJ1-1, with unresolved D. Germline CDR1 is SGHRS and CDR2 is YFSETQ. V was pared by 0 bases and J by 9 bases, with 12 bases between. This CDR3 has 13 amino acids.

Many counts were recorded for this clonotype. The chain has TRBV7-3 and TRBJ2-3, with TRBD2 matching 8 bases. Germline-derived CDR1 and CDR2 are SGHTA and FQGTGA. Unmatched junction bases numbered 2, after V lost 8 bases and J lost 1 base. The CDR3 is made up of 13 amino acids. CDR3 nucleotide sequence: TGTGCCAGCCGGGGGGGCGGCACAGATACGCAGTATTTT. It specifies CASRGGGTDTQYF.

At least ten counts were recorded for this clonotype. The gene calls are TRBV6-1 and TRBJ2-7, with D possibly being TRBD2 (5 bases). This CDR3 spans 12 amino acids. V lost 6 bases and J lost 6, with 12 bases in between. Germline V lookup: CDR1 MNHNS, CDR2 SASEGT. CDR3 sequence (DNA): TGTGCCAGCAGCGCCCTAGGAGGCGAGCAGTACTTC. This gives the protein CASSALGGEQYF.

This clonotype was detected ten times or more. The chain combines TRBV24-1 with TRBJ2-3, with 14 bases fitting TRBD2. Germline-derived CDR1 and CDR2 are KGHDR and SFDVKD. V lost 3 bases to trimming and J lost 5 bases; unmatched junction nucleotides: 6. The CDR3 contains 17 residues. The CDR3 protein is CATSDAGLAGVIDTQYF. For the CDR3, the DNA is TGTGCCACCAGTGATGCGGGACTAGCGGGAGTTATAGATACGCAGTATTTT.

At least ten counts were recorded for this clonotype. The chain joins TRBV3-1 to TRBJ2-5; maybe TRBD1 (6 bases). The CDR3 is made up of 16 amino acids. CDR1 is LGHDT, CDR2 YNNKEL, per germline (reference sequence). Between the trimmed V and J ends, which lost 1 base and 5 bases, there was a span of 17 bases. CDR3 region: CASSQGGRVYGETQYF. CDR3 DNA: TGTGCCAGCAGCCAAGGGGGGCGAGTTTACGGTGAGACCCAGTACTTC.

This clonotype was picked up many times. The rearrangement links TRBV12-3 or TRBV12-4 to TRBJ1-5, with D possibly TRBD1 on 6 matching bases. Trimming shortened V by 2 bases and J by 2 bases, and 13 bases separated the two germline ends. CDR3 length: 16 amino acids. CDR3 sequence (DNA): TGTGCCAGCAGTTTATCTGGCAGGGGCCGCAATCAGCCCCAGCATTTT. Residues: CASSLSGRGRNQPQHF.

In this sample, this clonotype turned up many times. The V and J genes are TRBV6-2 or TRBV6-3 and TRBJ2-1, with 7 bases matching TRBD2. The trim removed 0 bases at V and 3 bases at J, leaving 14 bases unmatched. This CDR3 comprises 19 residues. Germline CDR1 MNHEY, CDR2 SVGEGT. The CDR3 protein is CASSYSKGGRSPFYNEQFF. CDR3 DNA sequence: TGTGCCAGCAGTTACTCGAAGGGAGGGCGGTCCCCTTTCTACAATGAGCAGTTCTTC.